This T cell receptor (beta chain) was recovered during a study of blood T cell repertoires in COVID-19. Study in general: PBMCs, B-cell-depleted T cells, or T cells provided the cDNA or gDNA that made up the material.

Worth noting for this clone: At one of its ends the junction is not consistent with the germline gene, which may arise from a read error.

In the authors' workflow: Using reference gene primer amplification, nucleated cell counts were estimated. Repertoires were generated with immunoSEQ multiplex PCR, while TCRdb's copy carries only in-frame clones and drops some. The V and J calls and clone size are taken from that table; D and trimming were inferred from the DNA. The data show roughly 260,000 clones, about 90% seen once. Germline-derived CDR1 and CDR2 are SSHAT and FNYEAQ (reference sequence). The CDR3 length is 18 residues. Seattle enrolled patients during active infection and tracked them longitudinally. J is TRBJ2-1 and V is TRBV7-7, with TRBD2 identical over 14 bases. Sequenced: peripheral blood. This clonotype originated in a young adult with COVID-19, enrolled during active disease. The CDR3 DNA sequence: TGTGCTAGCAGCCCACGACTAGCGGGGGGGAGCTCCTACAATGAGCAGTTCTTC. Translation gives CASSPRLAGGSSYNEQFF.